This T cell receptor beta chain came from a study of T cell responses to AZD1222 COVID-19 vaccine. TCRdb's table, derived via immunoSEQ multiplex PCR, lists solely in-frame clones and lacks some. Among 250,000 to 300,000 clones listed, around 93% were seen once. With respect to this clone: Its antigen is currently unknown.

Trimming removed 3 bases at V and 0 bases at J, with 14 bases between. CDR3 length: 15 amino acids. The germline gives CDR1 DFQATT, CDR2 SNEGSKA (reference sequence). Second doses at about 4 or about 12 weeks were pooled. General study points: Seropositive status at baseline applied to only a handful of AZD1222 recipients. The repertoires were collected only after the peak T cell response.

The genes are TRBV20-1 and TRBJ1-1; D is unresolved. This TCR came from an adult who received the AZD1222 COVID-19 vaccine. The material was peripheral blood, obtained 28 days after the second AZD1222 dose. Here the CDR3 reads CSASKDMGMNTEAFF. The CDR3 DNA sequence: TGCAGTGCTAGTAAGGATATGGGGATGAACACTGAAGCTTTCTTT.